This T cell receptor beta chain comes out of a study of technical replicates of blood from a few donors. Profiled with immunoSEQ multiplex PCR; TCRdb holds only in-frame clones, not every one. The sample shows 70,000 to 95,000 clones, nearly 98% of them seen only once. The CDR3 sequence is 13 residues long. CDR1 is WNHNN and CDR2 is SYGVQD in the germline V gene (reference sequence). The V and J ends lost 0 bases and 7 bases respectively, with 10 bases between them. The sequencing sample was made of T cells isolated from PBMCs. This TCR was sampled from a human donor in good health. The chain links TRBV10-1 to TRBJ2-7; TRBD2 is a possible D gene (5 bases). CDR3 nucleotide sequence: TGCGCCAGCAGTGAGTCTTCGGGGAAAGAGCAGTACTTC. Protein: CASSESSGKEQYF.